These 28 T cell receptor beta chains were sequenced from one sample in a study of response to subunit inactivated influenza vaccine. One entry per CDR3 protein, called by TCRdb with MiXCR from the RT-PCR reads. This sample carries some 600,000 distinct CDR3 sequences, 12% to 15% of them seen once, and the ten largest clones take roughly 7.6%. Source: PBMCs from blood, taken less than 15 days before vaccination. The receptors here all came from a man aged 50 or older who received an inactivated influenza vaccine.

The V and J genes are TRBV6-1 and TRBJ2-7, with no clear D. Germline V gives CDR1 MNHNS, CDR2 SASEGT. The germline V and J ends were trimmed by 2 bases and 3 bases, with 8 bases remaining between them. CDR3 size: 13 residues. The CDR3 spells CASSERQVYEQYF. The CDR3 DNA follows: TGTGCCAGCAGTGAAAGGCAGGTCTACGAGCAGTACTTC.

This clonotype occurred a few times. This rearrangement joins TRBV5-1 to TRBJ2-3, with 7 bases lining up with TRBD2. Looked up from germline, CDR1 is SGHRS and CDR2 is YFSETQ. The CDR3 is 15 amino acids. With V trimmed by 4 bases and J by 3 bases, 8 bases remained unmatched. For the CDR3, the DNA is TGCGCCAGCAGCGACAAGCGGGGTCCGACAGATACGCAGTATTTT. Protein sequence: CASSDKRGPTDTQYF.

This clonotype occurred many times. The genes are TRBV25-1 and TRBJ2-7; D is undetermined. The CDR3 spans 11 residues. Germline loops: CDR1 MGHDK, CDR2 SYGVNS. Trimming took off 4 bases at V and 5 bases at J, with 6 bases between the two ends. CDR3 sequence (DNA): TGTGCCAGCAGTGGATTGCACGAGCAGTACTTC. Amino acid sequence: CASSGLHEQYF.

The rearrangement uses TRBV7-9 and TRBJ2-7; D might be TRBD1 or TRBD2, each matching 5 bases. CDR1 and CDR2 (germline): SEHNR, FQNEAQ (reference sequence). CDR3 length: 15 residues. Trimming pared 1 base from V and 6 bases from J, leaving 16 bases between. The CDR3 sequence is CASSLGMGSRGEQYF. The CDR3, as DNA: TGTGCCAGCAGCTTAGGAATGGGGTCGAGGGGCGAGCAGTACTTC.

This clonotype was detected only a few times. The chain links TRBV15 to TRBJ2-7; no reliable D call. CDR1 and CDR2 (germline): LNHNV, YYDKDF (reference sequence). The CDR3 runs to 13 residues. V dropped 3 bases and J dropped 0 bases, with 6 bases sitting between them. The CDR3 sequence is CATSREFSYEQYF. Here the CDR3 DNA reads TGTGCCACCAGCAGGGAATTCTCCTACGAGCAGTACTTC.

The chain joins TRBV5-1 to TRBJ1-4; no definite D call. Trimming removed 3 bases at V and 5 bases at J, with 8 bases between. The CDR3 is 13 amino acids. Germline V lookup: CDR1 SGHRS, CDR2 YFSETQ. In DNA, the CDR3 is TGCGCCAGCAGCTCTGGGATGAATGAAAAACTGTTTTTT. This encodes CASSSGMNEKLFF.

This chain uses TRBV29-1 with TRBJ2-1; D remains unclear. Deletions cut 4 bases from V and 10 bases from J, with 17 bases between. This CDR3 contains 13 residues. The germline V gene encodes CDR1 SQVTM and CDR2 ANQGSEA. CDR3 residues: CSVAFPGSPEQFF. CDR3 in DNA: TGCAGCGTTGCATTCCCAGGTTCACCCGAGCAGTTCTTC.

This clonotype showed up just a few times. CDR3 sequence (DNA): TGTGCCAGCAGTTACTCGAGCAGGGGCGTTAATCAGCCCCAGCATTTT. It encodes CASSYSSRGVNQPQHF. The chain combines TRBV6-2 or TRBV6-3 with TRBJ1-5; a possible D gene is TRBD1 (6 bases). CDR1 and CDR2 from the germline V gene are MNHEY and SVGEGT. The CDR3 sequence is 16 residues long. V gave up 0 bases and J gave up 4 bases, with 13 bases separating them.

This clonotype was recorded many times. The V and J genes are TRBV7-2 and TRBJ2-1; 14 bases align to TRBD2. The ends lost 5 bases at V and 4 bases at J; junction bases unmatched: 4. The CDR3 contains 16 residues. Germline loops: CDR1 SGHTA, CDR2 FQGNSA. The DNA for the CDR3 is TGTGCCAGCAGCACGACTAGCGGGGGGGCGTACAATGAGCAGTTCTTC. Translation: CASSTTSGGAYNEQFF.

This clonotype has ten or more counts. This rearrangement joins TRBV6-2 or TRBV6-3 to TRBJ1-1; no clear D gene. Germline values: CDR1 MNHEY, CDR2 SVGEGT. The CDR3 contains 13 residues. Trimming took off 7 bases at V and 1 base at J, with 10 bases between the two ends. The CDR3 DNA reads TGTGCCAGCACTCGCGACGGGAACACTGAAGCTTTCTTT. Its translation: CASTRDGNTEAFF.

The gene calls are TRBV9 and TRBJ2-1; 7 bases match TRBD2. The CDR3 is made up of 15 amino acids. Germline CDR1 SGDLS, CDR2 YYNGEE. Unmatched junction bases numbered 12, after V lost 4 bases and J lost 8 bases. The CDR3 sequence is CASSSRTRLGDEQFF. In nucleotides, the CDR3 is TGTGCCAGCAGCTCGCGGACTAGACTCGGAGATGAGCAGTTCTTC. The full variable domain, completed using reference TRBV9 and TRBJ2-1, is DSGVTQTPKHLITATGQRVTLRCSPRSGDLSVYWYQQSLDQGLQFLIQYYNGEERAKGNILERFSAQQFPDLHSELNLSSLELGDSALYFCASSSRTRLGDEQFFGPGTRLTVL.

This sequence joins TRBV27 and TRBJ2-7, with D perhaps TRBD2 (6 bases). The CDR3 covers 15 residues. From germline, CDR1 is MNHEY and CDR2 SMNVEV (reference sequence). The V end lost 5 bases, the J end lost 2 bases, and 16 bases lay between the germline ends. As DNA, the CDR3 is TGTGCCAGCAGTACAGCTCTAGCGACAGCCTACGAGCAGTACTTC. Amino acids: CASSTALATAYEQYF.

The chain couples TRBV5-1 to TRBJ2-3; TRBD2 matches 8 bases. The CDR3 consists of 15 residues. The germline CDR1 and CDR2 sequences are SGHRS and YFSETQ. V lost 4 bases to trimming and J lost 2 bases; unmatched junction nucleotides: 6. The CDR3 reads CASSSPTSATDTQYF. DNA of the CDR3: TGCGCCAGCAGCAGCCCGACTAGCGCCACAGATACGCAGTATTTT.

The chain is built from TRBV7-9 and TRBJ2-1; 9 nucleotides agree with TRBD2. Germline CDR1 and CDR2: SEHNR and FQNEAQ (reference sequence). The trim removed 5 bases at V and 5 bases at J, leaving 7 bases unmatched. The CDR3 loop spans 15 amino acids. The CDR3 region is CASSGLAGNHNEQFF. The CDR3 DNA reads TGTGCCAGCAGCGGGCTAGCGGGGAACCACAATGAGCAGTTCTTC.

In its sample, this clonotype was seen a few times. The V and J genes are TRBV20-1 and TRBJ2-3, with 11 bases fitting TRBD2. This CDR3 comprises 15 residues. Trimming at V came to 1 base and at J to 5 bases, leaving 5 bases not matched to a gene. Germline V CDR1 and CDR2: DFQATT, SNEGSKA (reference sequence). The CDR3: CSARGRLAGKDTQYF. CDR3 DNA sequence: TGCAGTGCTAGAGGAAGACTAGCGGGGAAAGATACGCAGTATTTT.

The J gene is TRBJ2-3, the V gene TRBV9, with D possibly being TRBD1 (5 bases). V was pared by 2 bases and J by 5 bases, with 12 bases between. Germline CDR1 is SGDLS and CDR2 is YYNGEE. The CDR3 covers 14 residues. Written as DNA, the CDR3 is TGTGCCAGCAGCGTCCAGGGTAAGGAAGATACGCAGTATTTT. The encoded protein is CASSVQGKEDTQYF.

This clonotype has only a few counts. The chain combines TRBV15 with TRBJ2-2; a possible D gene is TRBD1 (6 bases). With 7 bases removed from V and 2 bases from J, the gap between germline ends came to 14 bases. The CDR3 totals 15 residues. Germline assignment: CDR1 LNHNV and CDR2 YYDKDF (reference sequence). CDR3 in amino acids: CATKLGTHNTGELFF. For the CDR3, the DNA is TGTGCCACCAAGCTCGGGACACACAACACCGGGGAGCTGTTTTTT.

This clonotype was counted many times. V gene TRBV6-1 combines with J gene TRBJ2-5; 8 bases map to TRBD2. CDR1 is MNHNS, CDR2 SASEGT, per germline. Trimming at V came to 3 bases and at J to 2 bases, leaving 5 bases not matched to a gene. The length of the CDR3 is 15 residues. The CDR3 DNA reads TGTGCCAGCAGTGAGGAACTAGCGGTACAAGAGACCCAGTACTTC. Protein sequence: CASSEELAVQETQYF.

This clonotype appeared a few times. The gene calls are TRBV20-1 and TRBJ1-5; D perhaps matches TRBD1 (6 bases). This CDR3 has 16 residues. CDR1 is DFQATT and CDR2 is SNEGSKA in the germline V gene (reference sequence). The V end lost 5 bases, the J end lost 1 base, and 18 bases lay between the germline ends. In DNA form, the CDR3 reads TGCAGTGCTCGACCCCGCGGGGGGCCAAGCAATCAGCCCCAGCATTTT. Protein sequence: CSARPRGGPSNQPQHF.

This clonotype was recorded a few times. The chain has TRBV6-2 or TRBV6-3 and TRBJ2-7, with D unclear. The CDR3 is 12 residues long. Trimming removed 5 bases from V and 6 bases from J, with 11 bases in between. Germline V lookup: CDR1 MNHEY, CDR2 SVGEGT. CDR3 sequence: CASSPTPREQYF. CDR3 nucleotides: TGTGCCAGCAGTCCAACGCCCCGCGAGCAGTACTTC.

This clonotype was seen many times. This chain's CDR3 is CASSSTGLTGELFF. CDR3 DNA: TGTGCCAGCAGTTCGACAGGGTTGACCGGGGAGCTGTTTTTT. The chain employs TRBV12-3 or TRBV12-4 and TRBJ2-2, with 7 positions matching TRBD1. Unmatched junction bases numbered 4, after V lost 4 bases and J lost 5 bases. The CDR3 spans 14 residues.

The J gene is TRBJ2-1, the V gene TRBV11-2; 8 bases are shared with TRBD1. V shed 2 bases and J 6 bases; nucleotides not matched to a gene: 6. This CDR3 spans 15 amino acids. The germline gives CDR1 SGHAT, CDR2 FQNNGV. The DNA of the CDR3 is TGTGCCAGCAGCTTACGGACAGGGCCAGGCAATGAGCAGTTCTTC. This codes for CASSLRTGPGNEQFF.

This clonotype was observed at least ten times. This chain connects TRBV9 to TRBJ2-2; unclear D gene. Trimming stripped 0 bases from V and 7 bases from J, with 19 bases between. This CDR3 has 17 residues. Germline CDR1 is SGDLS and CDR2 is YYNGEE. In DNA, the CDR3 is TGTGCCAGCAGCGTAGGTGTGACTCCCGTTAATGGCGGGGAGCTGTTTTTT. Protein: CASSVGVTPVNGGELFF. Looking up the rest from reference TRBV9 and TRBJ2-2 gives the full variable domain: DSGVTQTPKHLITATGQRVTLRCSPRSGDLSVYWYQQSLDQGLQFLIQYYNGEERAKGNILERFSAQQFPDLHSELNLSSLELGDSALYFCASSVGVTPVNGGELFFGEGSRLTVL.

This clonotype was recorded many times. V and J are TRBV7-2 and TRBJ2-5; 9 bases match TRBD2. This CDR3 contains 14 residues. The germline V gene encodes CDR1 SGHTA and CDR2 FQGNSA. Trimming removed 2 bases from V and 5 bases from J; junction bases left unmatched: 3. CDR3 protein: CASSLMAGGETQYF. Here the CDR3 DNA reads TGTGCCAGCAGCTTAATGGCGGGGGGGGAGACCCAGTACTTC. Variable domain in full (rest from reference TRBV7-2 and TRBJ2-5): GAGVSQSPSNKVTEKGKDVELRCDPISGHTALYWYRQSLGQGLEFLIYFQGNSAPDKSGLPSDRFSAERTGGSVSTLTIQRTQQEDSAVYLCASSLMAGGETQYFGPGTRLLVL.

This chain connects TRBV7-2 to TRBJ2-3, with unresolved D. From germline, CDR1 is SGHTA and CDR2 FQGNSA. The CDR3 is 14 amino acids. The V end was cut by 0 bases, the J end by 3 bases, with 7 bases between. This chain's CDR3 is CASSLAWSTDTQYF. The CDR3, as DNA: TGTGCCAGCAGCTTAGCCTGGAGTACAGATACGCAGTATTTT.

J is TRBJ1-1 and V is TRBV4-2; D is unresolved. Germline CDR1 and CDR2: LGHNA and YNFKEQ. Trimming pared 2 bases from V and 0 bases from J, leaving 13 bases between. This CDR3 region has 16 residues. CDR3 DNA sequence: TGTGCCAGCAGCCAATCCACCTCACGGGTGAACACTGAAGCTTTCTTT. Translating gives CASSQSTSRVNTEAFF.

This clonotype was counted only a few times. CDR3 sequence reads: CASSSAQGGMETQYF. The CDR3 bases are TGTGCCAGCAGTTCCGCGCAGGGTGGCATGGAGACCCAGTACTTC. The chain joins TRBV6-5 to TRBJ2-5, with D possibly matching TRBD1 (5 bases). The V gene lost 4 bases and the J gene lost 5 bases, with 17 bases spanning the gap. The CDR3 contains 15 residues. CDR1 is MNHEY, CDR2 SVGAGI, per germline.

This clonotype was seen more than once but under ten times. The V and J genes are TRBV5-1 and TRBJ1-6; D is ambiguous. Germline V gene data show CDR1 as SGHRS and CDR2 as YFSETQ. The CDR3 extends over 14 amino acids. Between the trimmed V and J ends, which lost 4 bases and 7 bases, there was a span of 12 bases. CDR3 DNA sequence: TGCGCCAGCAGCGAAGGGCAGAGAAATTCACCCCTCCACTTT. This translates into CASSEGQRNSPLHF.